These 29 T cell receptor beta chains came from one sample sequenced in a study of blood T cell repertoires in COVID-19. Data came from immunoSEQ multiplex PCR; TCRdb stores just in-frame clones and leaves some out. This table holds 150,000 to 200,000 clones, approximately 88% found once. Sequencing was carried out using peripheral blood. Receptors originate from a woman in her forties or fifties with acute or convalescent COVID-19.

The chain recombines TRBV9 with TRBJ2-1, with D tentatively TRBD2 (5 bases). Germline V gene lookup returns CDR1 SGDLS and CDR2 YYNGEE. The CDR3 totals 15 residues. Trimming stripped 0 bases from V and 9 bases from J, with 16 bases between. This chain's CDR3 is CASSVATRAVGEQFF. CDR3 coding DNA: TGTGCCAGCAGCGTAGCTACGAGGGCAGTCGGTGAGCAGTTCTTC.

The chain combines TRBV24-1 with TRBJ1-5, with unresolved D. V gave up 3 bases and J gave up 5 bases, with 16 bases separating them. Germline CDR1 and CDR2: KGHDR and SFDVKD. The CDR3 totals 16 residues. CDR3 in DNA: TGTGCCACCAGTGATCCAAAAAACTCCGAGGATCAGCCCCAGCATTTT. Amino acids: CATSDPKNSEDQPQHF.

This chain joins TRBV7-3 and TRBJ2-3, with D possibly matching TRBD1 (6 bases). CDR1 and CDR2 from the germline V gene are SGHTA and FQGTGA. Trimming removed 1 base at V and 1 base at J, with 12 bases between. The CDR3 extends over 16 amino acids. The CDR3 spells CASSLMPGEGTDTQYF. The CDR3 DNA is TGTGCCAGCAGCTTAATGCCAGGGGAAGGCACAGATACGCAGTATTTT.

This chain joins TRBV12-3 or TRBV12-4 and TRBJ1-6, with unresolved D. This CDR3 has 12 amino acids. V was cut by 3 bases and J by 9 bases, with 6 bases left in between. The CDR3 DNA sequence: TGTGCCAGCAGTTTCCCCAGTTCACCCCTCCACTTT. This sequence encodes CASSFPSSPLHF.

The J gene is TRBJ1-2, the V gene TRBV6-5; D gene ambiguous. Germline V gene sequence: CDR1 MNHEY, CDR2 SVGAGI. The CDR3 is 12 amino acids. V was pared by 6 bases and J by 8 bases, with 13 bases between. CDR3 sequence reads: CASRQPRNGYTF. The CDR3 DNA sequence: TGTGCCAGCAGACAGCCCCGAAACGGCTACACCTTC.

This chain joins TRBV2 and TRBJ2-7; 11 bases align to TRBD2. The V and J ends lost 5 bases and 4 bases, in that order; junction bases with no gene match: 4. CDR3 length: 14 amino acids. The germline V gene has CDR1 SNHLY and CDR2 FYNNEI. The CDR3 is CASSSGTSGYEQYF. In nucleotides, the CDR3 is TGTGCCAGCAGTTCCGGGACTAGCGGTTACGAGCAGTACTTC.

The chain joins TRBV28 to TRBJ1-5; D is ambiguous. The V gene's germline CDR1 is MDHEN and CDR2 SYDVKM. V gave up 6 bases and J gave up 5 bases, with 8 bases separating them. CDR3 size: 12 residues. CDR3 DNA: TGTGCCAGCAGGAGTCTTTATCAGCCCCAGCATTTT. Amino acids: CASRSLYQPQHF.

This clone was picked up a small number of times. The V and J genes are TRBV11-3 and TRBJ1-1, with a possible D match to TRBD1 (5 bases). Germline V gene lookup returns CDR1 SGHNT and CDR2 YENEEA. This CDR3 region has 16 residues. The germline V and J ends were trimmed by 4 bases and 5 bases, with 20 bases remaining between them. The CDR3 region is CASSSFGRAGGTEAFF. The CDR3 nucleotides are TGTGCCAGCAGCTCATTCGGGCGCGCGGGGGGAACTGAAGCTTTCTTT.

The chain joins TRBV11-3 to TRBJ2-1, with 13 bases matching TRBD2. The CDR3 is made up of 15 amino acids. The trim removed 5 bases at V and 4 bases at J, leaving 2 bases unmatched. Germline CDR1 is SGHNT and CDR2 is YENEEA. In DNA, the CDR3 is TGTGCCAGCAGCCCGGGACTAGCGGGATACAATGAGCAGTTCTTC. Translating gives CASSPGLAGYNEQFF.

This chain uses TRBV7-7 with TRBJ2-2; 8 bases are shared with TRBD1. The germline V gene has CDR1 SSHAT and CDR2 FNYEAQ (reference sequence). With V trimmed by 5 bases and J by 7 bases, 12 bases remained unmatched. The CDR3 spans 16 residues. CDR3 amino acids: CASSPHPGQDIGELFF. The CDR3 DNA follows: TGTGCCAGCAGCCCACATCCGGGACAGGATATCGGGGAGCTGTTTTTT.

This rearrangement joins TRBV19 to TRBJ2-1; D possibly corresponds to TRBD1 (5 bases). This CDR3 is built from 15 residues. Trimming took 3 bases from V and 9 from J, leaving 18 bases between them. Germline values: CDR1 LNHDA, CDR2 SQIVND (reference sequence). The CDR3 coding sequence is TGTGCCAGTAGTATCCCGACGGTTAGACAGTTTGAGCAGTTCTTC. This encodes CASSIPTVRQFEQFF.

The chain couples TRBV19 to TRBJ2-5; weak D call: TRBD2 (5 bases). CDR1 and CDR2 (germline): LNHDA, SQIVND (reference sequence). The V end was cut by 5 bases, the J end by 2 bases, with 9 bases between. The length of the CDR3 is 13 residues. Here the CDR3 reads CASSEGLQETQYF. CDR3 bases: TGTGCCAGTAGTGAGGGCCTACAAGAGACCCAGTACTTC.

The CDR3 DNA follows: TGTGCCAGCAGCTCGGGTCGACAGGGGGCAACTAATGAAAAACTGTTTTTT. This translates into CASSSGRQGATNEKLFF. This chain connects TRBV13 to TRBJ1-4; 9 positions match TRBD1. The CDR3 is made up of 17 amino acids. Losses at the gene ends were 4 bases for V and 0 bases for J; bases not matched to a gene: 6. The germline CDR1 and CDR2 sequences are PRHDT and FYEKMQ (reference sequence).

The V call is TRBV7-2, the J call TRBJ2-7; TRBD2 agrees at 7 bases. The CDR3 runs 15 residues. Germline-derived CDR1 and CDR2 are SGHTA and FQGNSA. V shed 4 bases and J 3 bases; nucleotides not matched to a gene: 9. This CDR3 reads CASSSSGGGLYEQYF. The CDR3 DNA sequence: TGTGCCAGCAGCTCCTCCGGGGGAGGGCTCTACGAGCAGTACTTC.

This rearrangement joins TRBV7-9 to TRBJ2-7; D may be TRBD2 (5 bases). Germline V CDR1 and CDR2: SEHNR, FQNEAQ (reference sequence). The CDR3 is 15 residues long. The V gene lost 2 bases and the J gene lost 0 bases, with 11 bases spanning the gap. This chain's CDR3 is CASSLQSGSSYEQYF. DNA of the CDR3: TGTGCCAGCAGCTTACAGAGCGGTAGCTCCTACGAGCAGTACTTC.

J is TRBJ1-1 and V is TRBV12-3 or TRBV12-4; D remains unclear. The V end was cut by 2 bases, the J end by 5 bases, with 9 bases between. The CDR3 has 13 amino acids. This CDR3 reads CASSLSQITEAFF. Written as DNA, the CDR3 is TGTGCCAGCAGTTTATCACAGATTACTGAAGCTTTCTTT.

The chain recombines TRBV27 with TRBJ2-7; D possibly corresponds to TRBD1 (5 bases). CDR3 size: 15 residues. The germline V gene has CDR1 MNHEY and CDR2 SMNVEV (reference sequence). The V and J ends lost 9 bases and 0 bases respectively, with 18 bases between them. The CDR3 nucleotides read TGTGCCAGGACCCCCTCGGACACCCACTCCTACGAGCAGTACTTC. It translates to CARTPSDTHSYEQYF.

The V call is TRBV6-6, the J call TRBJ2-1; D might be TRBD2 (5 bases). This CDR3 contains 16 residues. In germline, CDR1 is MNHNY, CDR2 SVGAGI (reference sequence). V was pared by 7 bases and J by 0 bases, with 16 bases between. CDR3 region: CASKPPGTSSYNEQFF. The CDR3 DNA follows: TGTGCCAGCAAACCTCCGGGAACCAGCTCCTACAATGAGCAGTTCTTC.

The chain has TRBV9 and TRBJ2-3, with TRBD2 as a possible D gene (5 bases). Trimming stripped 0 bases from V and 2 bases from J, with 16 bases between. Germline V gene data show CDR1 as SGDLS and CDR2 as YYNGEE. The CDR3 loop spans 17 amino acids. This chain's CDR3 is CASSVGRRTPSTDTQYF. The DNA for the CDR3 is TGTGCCAGCAGCGTAGGTCGAAGGACTCCTTCCACAGATACGCAGTATTTT.

The CDR3 is CASSFYSSYEQYF. CDR3 in DNA: TGTGCCAGCAGCTTTTATAGCTCCTACGAGCAGTACTTC. The chain is built from TRBV5-4 and TRBJ2-7, with D unresolved. Trimming removed 2 bases at V and 0 bases at J, with 6 bases between. Per the germline V gene, CDR1 is SGHNT and CDR2 is YYREEE (reference sequence). This CDR3 has 13 amino acids. Full variable domain (outside the CDR3, taken from reference TRBV5-4 and TRBJ2-7): ETGVTQSPTHLIKTRGQQVTLRCSSQSGHNTVSWYQQALGQGPQFIFQYYREEENGRGNFPPRFSGLQFPNYSSELNVNALELDDSALYLCASSFYSSYEQYFGPGTRLTVT.

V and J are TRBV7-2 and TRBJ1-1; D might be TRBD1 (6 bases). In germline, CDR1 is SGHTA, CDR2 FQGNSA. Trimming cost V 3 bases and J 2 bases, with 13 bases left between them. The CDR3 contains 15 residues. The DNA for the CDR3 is TGTGCCAGCAGCTTTGACGGACAGATAAACACTGAAGCTTTCTTT. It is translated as CASSFDGQINTEAFF.

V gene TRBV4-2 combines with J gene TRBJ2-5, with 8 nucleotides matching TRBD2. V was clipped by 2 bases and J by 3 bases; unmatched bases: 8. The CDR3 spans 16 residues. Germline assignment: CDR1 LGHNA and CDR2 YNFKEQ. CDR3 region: CASSQRGGSSEETQYF. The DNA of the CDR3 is TGTGCCAGCAGCCAACGGGGGGGTTCTTCTGAAGAGACCCAGTACTTC.

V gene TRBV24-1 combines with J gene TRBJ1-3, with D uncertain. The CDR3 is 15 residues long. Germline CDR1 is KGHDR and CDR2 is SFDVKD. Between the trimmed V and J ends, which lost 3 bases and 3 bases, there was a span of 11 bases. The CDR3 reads CATSDGREGGNTIYF. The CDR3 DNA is TGTGCCACCAGTGATGGACGGGAGGGTGGAAACACCATATATTTT.

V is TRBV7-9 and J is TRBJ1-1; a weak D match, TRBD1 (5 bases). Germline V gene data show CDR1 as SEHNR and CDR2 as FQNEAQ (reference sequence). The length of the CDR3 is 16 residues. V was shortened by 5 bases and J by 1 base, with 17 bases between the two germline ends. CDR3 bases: TGTGCCAGCAGCCCGACCTACCTGACAGAGAACACTGAAGCTTTCTTT. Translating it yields CASSPTYLTENTEAFF.

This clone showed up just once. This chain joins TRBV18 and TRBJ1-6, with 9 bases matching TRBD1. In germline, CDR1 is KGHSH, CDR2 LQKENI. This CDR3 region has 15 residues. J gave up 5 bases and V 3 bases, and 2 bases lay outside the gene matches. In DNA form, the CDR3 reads TGTGCCAGCTCACCGAGGACAGGGGATAATTCACCCCTCCACTTT. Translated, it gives CASSPRTGDNSPLHF.

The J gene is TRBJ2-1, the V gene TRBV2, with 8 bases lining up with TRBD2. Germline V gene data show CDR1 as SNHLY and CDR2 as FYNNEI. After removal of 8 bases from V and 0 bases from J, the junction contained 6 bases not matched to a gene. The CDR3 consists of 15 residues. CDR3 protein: CASSGGTPSYNEQFF. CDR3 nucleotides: TGTGCCAGCTCGGGGGGGACCCCCTCCTACAATGAGCAGTTCTTC.

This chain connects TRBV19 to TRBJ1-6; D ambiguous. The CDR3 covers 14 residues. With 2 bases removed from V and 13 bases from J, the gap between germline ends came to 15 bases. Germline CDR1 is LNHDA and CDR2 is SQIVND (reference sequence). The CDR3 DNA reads TGTGCCAGTAGTATAATGCAGGCCGGATTGCCCCTCCACTTT. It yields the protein CASSIMQAGLPLHF.

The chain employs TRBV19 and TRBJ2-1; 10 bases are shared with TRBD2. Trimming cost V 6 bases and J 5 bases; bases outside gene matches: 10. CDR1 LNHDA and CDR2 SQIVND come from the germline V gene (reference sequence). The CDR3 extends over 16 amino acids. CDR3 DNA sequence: TGTGCCAGTAGCTTTCGGACTAGCGGTCTCCACAATGAGCAGTTCTTC. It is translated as CASSFRTSGLHNEQFF.

CDR3 DNA: TGCGCCAGCAGGCCTAGCCCACCGAACACCGGGGAGCTGTTTTTT. This sequence encodes CASRPSPPNTGELFF. The V and J genes are TRBV5-1 and TRBJ2-2, with D possibly TRBD2 on 5 matching bases. The length of the CDR3 is 15 residues. The V end was cut by 5 bases, the J end by 0 bases, with 11 bases between. Germline assignment: CDR1 SGHRS and CDR2 YFSETQ.